This TCR beta chain was profiled in a study of shared clonotypes between healthy human individuals. Findings and caveats of the study: Naive subsets tended to show greater estimated richness than memory subsets.

Measured with immunoSEQ multiplex PCR; TCRdb has only the in-frame clones, and not every one. The sample gives around 2.3 million clones, more than 90% of which show up once; 0.1% to 0.15% is in the top ten. Memory CD4+ cells were the fraction left after CD45RA+ naive selection. A note on this clone: Its antigen is currently unknown.

The sequenced material came from naive CD4+ T cells sorted from blood. Subset meaning: CD45RA+ positively selected. This receptor was obtained from a man aged 18 to 30 in good health.

CDR3 amino acids: CASSWTYEQYF. CDR3 sequence (DNA): TGTGCCAGCAGCTGGACCTACGAGCAGTACTTC. The V call is TRBV7-2, the J call TRBJ2-7; unclear D gene. Germline lookup yields CDR1 SGHTA and CDR2 FQGNSA. V was shortened by 4 bases and J by 2 bases, with 3 bases between the two germline ends. The CDR3 covers 11 residues.